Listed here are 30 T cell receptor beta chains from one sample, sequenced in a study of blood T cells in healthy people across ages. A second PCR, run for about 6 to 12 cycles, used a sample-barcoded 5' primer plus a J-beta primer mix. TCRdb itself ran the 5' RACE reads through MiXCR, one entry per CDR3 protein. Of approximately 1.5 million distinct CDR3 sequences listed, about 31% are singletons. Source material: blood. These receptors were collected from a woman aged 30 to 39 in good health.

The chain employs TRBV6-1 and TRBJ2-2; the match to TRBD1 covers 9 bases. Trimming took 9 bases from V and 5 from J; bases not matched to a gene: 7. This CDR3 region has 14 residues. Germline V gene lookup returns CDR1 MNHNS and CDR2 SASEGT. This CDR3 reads CASNTGTGTGELFF. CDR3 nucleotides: TGTGCCAGTAATACCGGGACAGGGACCGGGGAGCTGTTTTTT.

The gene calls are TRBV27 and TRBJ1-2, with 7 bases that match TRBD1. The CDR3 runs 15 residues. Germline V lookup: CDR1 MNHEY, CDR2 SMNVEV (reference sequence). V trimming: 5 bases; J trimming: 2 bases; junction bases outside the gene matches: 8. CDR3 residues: CASSPGTAVNYGYTF. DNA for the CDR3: TGTGCCAGCAGTCCAGGGACAGCGGTAAACTATGGCTACACCTTC.

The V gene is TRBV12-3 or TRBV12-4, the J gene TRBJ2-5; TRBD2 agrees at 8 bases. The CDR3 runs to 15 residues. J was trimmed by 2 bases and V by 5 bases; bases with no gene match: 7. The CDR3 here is CASSPGGDGQETQYF. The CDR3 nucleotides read TGTGCCAGCAGTCCGGGGGGGGACGGTCAAGAGACCCAGTACTTC.

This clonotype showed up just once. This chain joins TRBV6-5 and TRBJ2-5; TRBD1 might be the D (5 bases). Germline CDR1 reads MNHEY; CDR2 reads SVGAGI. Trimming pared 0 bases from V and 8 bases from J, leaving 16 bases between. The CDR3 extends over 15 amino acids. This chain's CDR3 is CASSYSTGAGDTQYF. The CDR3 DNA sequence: TGTGCCAGCAGTTACTCGACTGGGGCCGGAGACACCCAGTACTTC.

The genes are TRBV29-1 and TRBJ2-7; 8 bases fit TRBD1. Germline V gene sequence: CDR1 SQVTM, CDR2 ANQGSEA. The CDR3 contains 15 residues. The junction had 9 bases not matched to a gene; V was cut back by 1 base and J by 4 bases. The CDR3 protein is CSVEGRQGARYEQYF. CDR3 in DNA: TGCAGCGTTGAAGGAAGGCAGGGGGCAAGGTACGAGCAGTACTTC.

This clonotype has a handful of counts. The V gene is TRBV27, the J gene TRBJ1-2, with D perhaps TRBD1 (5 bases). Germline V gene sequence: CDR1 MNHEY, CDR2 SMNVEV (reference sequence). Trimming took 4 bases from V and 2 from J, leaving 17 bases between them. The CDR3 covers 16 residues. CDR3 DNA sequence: TGTGCCAGCAGTTCCGTCGACAGAATCCGAAACTATGGCTACACCTTC. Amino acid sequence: CASSSVDRIRNYGYTF.

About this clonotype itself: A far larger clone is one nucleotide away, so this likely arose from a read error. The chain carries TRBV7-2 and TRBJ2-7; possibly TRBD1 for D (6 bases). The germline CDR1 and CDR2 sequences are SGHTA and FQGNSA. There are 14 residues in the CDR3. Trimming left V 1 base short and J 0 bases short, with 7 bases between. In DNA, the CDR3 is TGTGCCAGCAGCTTAGGAGGGGGCTCCTACGAGCAGTACGTC. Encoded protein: CASSLGGGSYEQYV.

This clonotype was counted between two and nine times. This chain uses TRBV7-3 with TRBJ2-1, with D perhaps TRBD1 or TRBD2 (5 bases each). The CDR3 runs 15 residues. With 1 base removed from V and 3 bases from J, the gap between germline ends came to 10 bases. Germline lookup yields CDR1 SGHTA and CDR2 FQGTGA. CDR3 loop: CASSLIGASYNEQFF. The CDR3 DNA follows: TGTGCCAGCAGCTTAATCGGGGCCAGCTACAATGAGCAGTTCTTC.

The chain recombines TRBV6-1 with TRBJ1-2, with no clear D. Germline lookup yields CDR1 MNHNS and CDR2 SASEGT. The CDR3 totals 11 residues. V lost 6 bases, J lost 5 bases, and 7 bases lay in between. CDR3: CASRSPYGYTF. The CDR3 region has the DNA TGTGCCAGCAGATCCCCTTATGGCTACACCTTC.

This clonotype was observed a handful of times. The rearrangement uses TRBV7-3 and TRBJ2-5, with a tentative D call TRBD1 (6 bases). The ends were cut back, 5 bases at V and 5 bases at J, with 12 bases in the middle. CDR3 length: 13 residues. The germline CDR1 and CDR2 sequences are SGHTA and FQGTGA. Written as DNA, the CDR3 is TGTGCCAGCAGCCCCGAGAGGGGGGAGACCCAGTACTTC. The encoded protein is CASSPERGETQYF.

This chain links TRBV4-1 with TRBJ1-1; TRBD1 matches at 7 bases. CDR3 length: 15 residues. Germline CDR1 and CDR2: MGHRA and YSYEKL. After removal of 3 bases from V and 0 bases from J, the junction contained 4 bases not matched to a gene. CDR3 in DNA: TGCGCCAGCAGCCACCTACAGGGGTTGAACACTGAAGCTTTCTTT. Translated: CASSHLQGLNTEAFF.

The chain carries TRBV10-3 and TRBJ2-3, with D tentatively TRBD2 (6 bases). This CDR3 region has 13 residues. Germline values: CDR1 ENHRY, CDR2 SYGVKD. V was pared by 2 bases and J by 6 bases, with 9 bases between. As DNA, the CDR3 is TGTGCCATCAGTGAGGCGGGGTGGGATACGCAGTATTTT. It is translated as CAISEAGWDTQYF.

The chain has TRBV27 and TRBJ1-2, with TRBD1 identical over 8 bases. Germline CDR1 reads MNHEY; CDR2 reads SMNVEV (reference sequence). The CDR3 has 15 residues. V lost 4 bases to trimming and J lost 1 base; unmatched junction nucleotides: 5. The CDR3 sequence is CASSSIQGVNYGYTF. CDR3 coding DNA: TGTGCCAGCAGTTCCATACAGGGGGTTAACTATGGCTACACCTTC.

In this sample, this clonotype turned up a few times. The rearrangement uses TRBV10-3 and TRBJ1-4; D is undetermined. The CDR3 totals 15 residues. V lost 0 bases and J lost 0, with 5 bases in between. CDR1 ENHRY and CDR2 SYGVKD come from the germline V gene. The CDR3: CAISESITTNEKLFF. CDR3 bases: TGTGCCATCAGTGAGTCGATCACAACTAATGAAAAACTGTTTTTT.

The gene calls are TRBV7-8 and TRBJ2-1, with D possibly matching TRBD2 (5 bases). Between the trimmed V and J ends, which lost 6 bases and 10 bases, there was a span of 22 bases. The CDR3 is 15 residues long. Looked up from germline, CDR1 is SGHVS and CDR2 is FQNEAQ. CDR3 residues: CASRSDFIASGEQFF. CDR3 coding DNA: TGTGCCAGCAGATCCGATTTTATAGCGTCCGGCGAGCAGTTCTTC.

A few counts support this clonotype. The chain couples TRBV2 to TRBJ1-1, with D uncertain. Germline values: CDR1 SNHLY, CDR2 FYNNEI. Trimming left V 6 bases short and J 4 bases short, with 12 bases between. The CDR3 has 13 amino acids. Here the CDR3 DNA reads TGTGCCAGCAGCCACGAATCGAGCACTGAAGCTTTCTTT. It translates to CASSHESSTEAFF.

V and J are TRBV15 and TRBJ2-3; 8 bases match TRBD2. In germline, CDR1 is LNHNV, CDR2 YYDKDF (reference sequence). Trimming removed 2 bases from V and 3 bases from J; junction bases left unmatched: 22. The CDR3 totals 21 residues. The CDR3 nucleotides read TGTGCCACCAGCAGACCGGGACTAGTGGGAGGCAAGGGACTTTTTACAGATACGCAGTATTTT. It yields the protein CATSRPGLVGGKGLFTDTQYF. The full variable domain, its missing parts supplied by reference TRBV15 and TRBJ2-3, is DAMVIQNPRYQVTQFGKPVTLSCSQTLNHNVMYWYQQKSSQAPKLLFHYYDKDFNNEADTPDNFQSRRPNTSFCFLDIRSPGLGDTAMYLCATSRPGLVGGKGLFTDTQYFGPGTRLTVL.

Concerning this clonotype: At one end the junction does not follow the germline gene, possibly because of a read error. The CDR3 nucleotides read TGCAGTGCCGCCATAGCAGGTACAGCTACGCAGTATTTT. Translation: CSAAIAGTATQYF. This chain uses TRBV20-1 with TRBJ2-3; D gene ambiguous. The germline V gene encodes CDR1 DFQATT and CDR2 SNEGSKA (reference sequence). The CDR3 has 13 amino acids.

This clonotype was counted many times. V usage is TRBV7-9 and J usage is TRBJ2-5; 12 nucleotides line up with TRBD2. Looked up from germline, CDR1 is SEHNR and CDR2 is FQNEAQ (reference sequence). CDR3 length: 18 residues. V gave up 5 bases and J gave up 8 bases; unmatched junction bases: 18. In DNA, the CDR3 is TGTGCCAGCAGCCCGATACTAGCGGGAGGCCCCCGCGCGAAAACCCAGTACTTC. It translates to CASSPILAGGPRAKTQYF.

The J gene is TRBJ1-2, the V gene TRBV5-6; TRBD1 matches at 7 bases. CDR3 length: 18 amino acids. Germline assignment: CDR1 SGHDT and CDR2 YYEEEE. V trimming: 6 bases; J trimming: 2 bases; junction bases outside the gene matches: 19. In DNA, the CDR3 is TGTGCCAGCACATCACACTTGGGACGTCAGGGGGGAAACTATGGCTACACCTTC. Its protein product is CASTSHLGRQGGNYGYTF.

The CDR3 loop is CASKAAGARYNEQFF. DNA of the CDR3: TGTGCCAGCAAGGCAGCGGGGGCGAGGTACAATGAGCAGTTCTTC. J is TRBJ2-1 and V is TRBV2; 8 positions match TRBD2. Germline values: CDR1 SNHLY, CDR2 FYNNEI. The CDR3 runs 15 residues. The trim removed 7 bases at V and 4 bases at J, leaving 9 bases unmatched.

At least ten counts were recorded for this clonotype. The CDR3: CSLYLGQTYGYTF. DNA of the CDR3: TGCAGCCTCTACCTCGGACAGACCTATGGCTACACCTTC. The genes are TRBV29-1 and TRBJ1-2; tentative D call: TRBD1 (6 bases). The CDR3 spans 13 residues. Germline values: CDR1 SQVTM, CDR2 ANQGSEA. With 8 bases removed from V and 4 bases from J, the gap between germline ends came to 17 bases.

The CDR3 DNA reads as TGTGCCAGCAGCTTCTGGCTAGCGGGAGGGCCCGACAATGAGCAGTTCTTC. The encoded protein is CASSFWLAGGPDNEQFF. V is TRBV7-8 and J is TRBJ2-1; TRBD2 matches at 12 bases. From germline, CDR1 is SGHVS and CDR2 FQNEAQ. The J segment lost 5 bases and the V segment lost 3 bases, leaving 8 bases of the junction unmatched. CDR3 size: 17 residues.

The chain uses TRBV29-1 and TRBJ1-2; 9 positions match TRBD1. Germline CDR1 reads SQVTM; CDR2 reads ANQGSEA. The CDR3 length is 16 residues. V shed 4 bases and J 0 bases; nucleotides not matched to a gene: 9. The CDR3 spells CSVVGDRDGANYGYTF. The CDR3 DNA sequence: TGCAGCGTTGTTGGGGACAGGGATGGAGCTAACTATGGCTACACCTTC.

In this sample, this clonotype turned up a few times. CDR3 protein: CASSQRDTGELFF. The CDR3 DNA reads as TGCGCCAGCAGCCAGCGGGACACCGGGGAGCTGTTTTTT. The chain links TRBV5-1 to TRBJ2-2; tentatively, D is TRBD2 (6 bases). With 4 bases removed from V and 3 bases from J, the gap between germline ends came to 7 bases. The CDR3 spans 13 residues. Germline lookup yields CDR1 SGHRS and CDR2 YFSETQ.

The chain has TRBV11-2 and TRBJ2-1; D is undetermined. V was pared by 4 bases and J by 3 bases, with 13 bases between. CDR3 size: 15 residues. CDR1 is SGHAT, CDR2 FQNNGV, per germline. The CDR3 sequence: CASSSMGGSYNEQFF. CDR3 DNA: TGTGCCAGCAGCTCCATGGGCGGCAGCTACAATGAGCAGTTCTTC.

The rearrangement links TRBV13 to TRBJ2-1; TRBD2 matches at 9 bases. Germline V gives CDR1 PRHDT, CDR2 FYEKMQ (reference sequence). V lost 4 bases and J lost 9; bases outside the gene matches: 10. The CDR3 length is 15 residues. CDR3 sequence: CASSSKGGGGVEQFF. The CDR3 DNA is TGTGCCAGCAGCTCCAAGGGCGGCGGGGGGGTTGAGCAGTTCTTC.

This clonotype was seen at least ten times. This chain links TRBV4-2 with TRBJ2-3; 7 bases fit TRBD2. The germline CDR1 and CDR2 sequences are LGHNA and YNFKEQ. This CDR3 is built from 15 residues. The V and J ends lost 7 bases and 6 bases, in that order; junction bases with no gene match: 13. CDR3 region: CASKPTSSGRDTQYF. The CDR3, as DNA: TGTGCCAGCAAACCCACATCTAGCGGTAGGGATACGCAGTATTTT.

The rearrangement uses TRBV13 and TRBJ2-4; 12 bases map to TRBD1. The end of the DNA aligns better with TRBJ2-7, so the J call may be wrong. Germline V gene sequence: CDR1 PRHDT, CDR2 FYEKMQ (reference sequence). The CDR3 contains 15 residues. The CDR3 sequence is CASSKTGTGGHEQYF. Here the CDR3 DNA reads TGTGCCAGCAGCAAAACCGGGACAGGGGGCCACGAGCAGTACTTC.

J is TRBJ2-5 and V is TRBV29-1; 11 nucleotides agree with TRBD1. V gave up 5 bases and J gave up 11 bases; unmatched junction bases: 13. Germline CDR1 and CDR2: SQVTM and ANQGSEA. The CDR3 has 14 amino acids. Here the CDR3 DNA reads TGCAGCGTTAAACCCGGGACAGGGGGGCGGGAGCAGTACTTC. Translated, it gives CSVKPGTGGREQYF.